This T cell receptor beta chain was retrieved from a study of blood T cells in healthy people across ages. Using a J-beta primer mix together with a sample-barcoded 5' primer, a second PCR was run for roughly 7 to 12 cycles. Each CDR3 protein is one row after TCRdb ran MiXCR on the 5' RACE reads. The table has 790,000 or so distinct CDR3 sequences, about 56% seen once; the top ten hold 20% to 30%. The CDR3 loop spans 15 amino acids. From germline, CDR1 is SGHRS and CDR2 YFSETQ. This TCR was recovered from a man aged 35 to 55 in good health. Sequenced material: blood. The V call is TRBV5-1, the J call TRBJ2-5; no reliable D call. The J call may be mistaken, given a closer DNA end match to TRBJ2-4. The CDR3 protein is CASSLEVGGESIQYF. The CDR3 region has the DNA TGCGCCAGCAGCTTGGAAGTGGGCGGAGAGAGCATTCAGTACTTC.